Shown below are 17 T cell receptor beta chains from a single sample sequenced in a study of graft-versus-host responses after intestinal transplantation. Their antigen targets remain unknown. The repertoire was sequenced with immunoSEQ multiplex PCR; TCRdb's copy has only in-frame clones and lacks some. In the table there are tens of thousands of clones, 90% of which are singletons. The material sequenced was unstimulated CD8+ T cells sorted from spleen or lymph node cells, taken before intestinal transplant. The receptors derive from a human donor who received an intestinal transplant.

This chain uses TRBV7-3 with TRBJ2-1, with D unclear. Between the trimmed V and J ends, which lost 4 bases and 4 bases, there was a span of 8 bases. Germline V gene sequence: CDR1 SGHTA, CDR2 FQGTGA. The CDR3 extends over 13 amino acids. The CDR3 DNA follows: TGTGCCAGCAGCTCTCTAAGTTACAATGAGCAGTTCTTC. Encoded protein: CASSSLSYNEQFF.

The genes are TRBV5-1 and TRBJ1-2; weak D call: TRBD1 (6 bases). V dropped 7 bases and J dropped 3 bases, with 19 bases sitting between them. The CDR3 consists of 15 residues. Germline lookup yields CDR1 SGHRS and CDR2 YFSETQ. Here the CDR3 DNA reads TGCGCCAGCCACGACCCCGGGACAAACTACTATGGCTACACCTTC. It codes for CASHDPGTNYYGYTF.

The V and J genes are TRBV5-5 and TRBJ2-1; 12 bases align to TRBD2. CDR3 length: 15 amino acids. Germline lookup yields CDR1 SGHKS and CDR2 YYEKEE (reference sequence). J was trimmed by 8 bases and V by 4 bases; bases with no gene match: 7. CDR3: CASSTSGGLMYEQFF. The CDR3 coding sequence is TGTGCCAGCAGCACTAGCGGGGGGCTGATGTATGAGCAGTTCTTC.

The rearrangement links TRBV7-9 to TRBJ2-7; a weak D match, TRBD1 (5 bases). The germline CDR1 and CDR2 sequences are SEHNR and FQNEAQ (reference sequence). The length of the CDR3 is 13 residues. Trimming cost V 5 bases and J 2 bases, with 10 bases left between them. This CDR3 reads CASSGAVTYEQYF. DNA for the CDR3: TGTGCCAGCAGCGGGGCGGTCACCTACGAGCAGTACTTC.

The chain uses TRBV9 and TRBJ1-2, with TRBD1 matching 7 bases. The CDR3 is 15 amino acids. The ends lost 0 bases at V and 4 bases at J; junction bases unmatched: 6. Germline V gene sequence: CDR1 SGDLS, CDR2 YYNGEE. The chain's CDR3 is CASSVGGQESYGYTF. The CDR3 nucleotides read TGTGCCAGCAGCGTAGGAGGACAGGAATCCTATGGCTACACCTTC.

This sequence joins TRBV7-3 and TRBJ2-3; a possible D gene is TRBD1 (6 bases). CDR3 length: 13 amino acids. V was shortened by 5 bases and J by 5 bases, with 11 bases between the two germline ends. Germline lookup yields CDR1 SGHTA and CDR2 FQGTGA. The DNA of the CDR3 is TGTGCCAGCAGCACCACAGGGAGAGATACGCAGTATTTT. Translated, it gives CASSTTGRDTQYF.

As regards this clone: The same CDR3 arises from other DNA sequences in this sample as well. V gene TRBV9 combines with J gene TRBJ2-1; 8 nucleotides agree with TRBD2. Trimming at V came to 0 bases and at J to 4 bases, leaving 0 bases not matched to a gene. The CDR3 is 14 residues long. Germline-derived CDR1 and CDR2 are SGDLS and YYNGEE. CDR3 loop: CASSVGGGYNEQFF. The CDR3 nucleotides are TGTGCCAGCAGCGTAGGCGGGGGGTACAATGAGCAGTTCTTC.

This chain joins TRBV7-9 and TRBJ1-1, with a possible D match to TRBD1 (5 bases). CDR3 length: 12 amino acids. Germline loops: CDR1 SEHNR, CDR2 FQNEAQ (reference sequence). The ends were cut back, 6 bases at V and 1 base at J, with 6 bases in the middle. CDR3 nucleotides: TGTGCCAGCAGGGGGGGGAACACTGAAGCTTTCTTT. It is translated as CASRGGNTEAFF. Full variable domain (missing parts from reference TRBV7-9 and TRBJ1-1): DTGVSQNPRHKITKRGQNVTFRCDPISEHNRLYWYRQTLGQGPEFLTYFQNEAQLEKSRLLSDRFSAERPKGSFSTLEIQRTEQGDSAMYLCASRGGNTEAFFGQGTRLTVV.

CDR3 in DNA: TGTGCCAGCAGCTTAGGAGGCGGGCAGAAAGAGACCCAGTACTTC. Amino acids: CASSLGGGQKETQYF. This chain connects TRBV11-2 to TRBJ2-5, with D possibly being TRBD2 (5 bases). Germline assignment: CDR1 SGHAT and CDR2 FQNNGV. The CDR3 is 15 residues long. The germline V and J ends were trimmed by 1 base and 3 bases, with 12 bases remaining between them.

The chain joins TRBV2 to TRBJ1-1; TRBD1 matches at 10 bases. The J segment lost 0 bases and the V segment lost 1 base, leaving 2 bases of the junction unmatched. This CDR3 has 16 amino acids. Germline V lookup: CDR1 SNHLY, CDR2 FYNNEI. CDR3 DNA: TGTGCCAGCAGTGAAGGGACAGGGGGACTGAACACTGAAGCTTTCTTT. As protein: CASSEGTGGLNTEAFF. The whole variable domain, filled in from reference TRBV2 and TRBJ1-1, reads EPEVTQTPSHQVTQMGQEVILRCVPISNHLYFYWYRQILGQKVEFLVSFYNNEISEKSEIFDDQFSVERPDGSNFTLKIRSTKLEDSAMYFCASSEGTGGLNTEAFFGQGTRLTVV.

This clone was seen only once. This sequence joins TRBV6-1 and TRBJ2-7, with TRBD2 as a possible D gene (5 bases). This CDR3 comprises 13 residues. Trimming left V 8 bases short and J 3 bases short, with 14 bases between. Germline V lookup: CDR1 MNHNS, CDR2 SASEGT. The CDR3 coding sequence is TGTGCCAGCCGGTGGCTAGCCAACTACGAGCAGTACTTC. Its protein is CASRWLANYEQYF.

The J gene is TRBJ2-2, the V gene TRBV7-8, with TRBD2 matching 10 bases. In germline, CDR1 is SGHVS, CDR2 FQNEAQ. After removal of 0 bases from V and 2 bases from J, the junction contained 3 bases not matched to a gene. The CDR3 runs 17 residues. In DNA form, the CDR3 reads TGTGCCAGCAGCTTAGCTACTAGCGGGGTTAACACCGGGGAGCTGTTTTTT. Its protein product is CASSLATSGVNTGELFF.

The chain links TRBV9 to TRBJ2-5, with D perhaps TRBD2 (6 bases). The length of the CDR3 is 15 residues. Germline V gene lookup returns CDR1 SGDLS and CDR2 YYNGEE. Trimming pared 0 bases from V and 5 bases from J, leaving 14 bases between. CDR3 protein: CASSVGGTAGETQYF. For the CDR3, the DNA is TGTGCCAGCAGCGTAGGTGGGACTGCTGGGGAGACCCAGTACTTC.

The chain carries TRBV7-8 and TRBJ2-7; 9 positions agree with TRBD1. V shed 10 bases, J shed 2 bases, and the junction held 9 bases outside the gene matches. This CDR3 spans 14 amino acids. Per germline, CDR1 SGHVS and CDR2 FQNEAQ. In nucleotides, the CDR3 is TGTGCCACCGTTGCCGGGACAGGGACCTACGAGCAGTACTTC. It encodes CATVAGTGTYEQYF. Supplemented by reference TRBV7-8 and TRBJ2-7, the full variable domain reads GAGVSQSPRYKVAKRGQDVALRCDPISGHVSLFWYQQALGQGPEFLTYFQNEAQLDKSGLPSDRFFAERPEGSVSTLKIQRTQQEDSAVYLCATVAGTGTYEQYFGPGTRLTVT.

The chain carries TRBV5-4 and TRBJ2-5; 13 bases match TRBD2. V shed 4 bases, J shed 6 bases, and the junction held 15 bases outside the gene matches. The CDR3 sequence is 18 residues long. Germline loops: CDR1 SGHNT, CDR2 YYREEE (reference sequence). DNA of the CDR3: TGTGCCAGCAGCCCGCATCCGGGACTAGCGGGGACCGGGAAGACCCAGTACTTC. As protein: CASSPHPGLAGTGKTQYF.

This chain links TRBV29-1 with TRBJ2-7, with 7 bases identical to TRBD2. Germline lookup yields CDR1 SQVTM and CDR2 ANQGSEA. CDR3 size: 14 residues. V dropped 7 bases and J dropped 4; count of bases not matched to a gene: 13. The DNA of the CDR3 is TGCAGCGCACATACCGGGACTAACTTATACGAGCAGTACTTC. Residues: CSAHTGTNLYEQYF.

V gene TRBV6-5 combines with J gene TRBJ2-7, with D perhaps matching TRBD2 (6 bases). The germline CDR1 and CDR2 sequences are MNHEY and SVGAGI. This CDR3 contains 13 residues. V lost 4 bases and J 1 base, leaving 8 bases between the germline ends. CDR3 sequence (DNA): TGTGCCAGCAGTTCCAGCGGGTCCTACGAGCAGTACTTC. It codes for CASSSSGSYEQYF.